A selection of T cell receptor beta chains follows, all from one sample in a study of blood T cell repertoires in COVID-19. Measured with immunoSEQ multiplex PCR; TCRdb has only the in-frame clones, and not every one. Of 150,000 to 160,000 clones listed, about 79% are singletons. The sequenced material came from peripheral blood. These receptors all stem from a woman in her forties or fifties with acute or convalescent COVID-19. Both conserved end residues are part of each CDR3. D genes are given only for firm matches. Size values are once, few and many counts, or a class for expanded clones, and some rows have none.

D: NA; size: NA; V: TRBV15; J: TRBJ1-1; DNA: TGTGCCACCAGCAGAGATCCCCCAGGGGTTGCCACTGAAGCTTTCTTT; CDR3: CATSRDPPGVATEAFF
D: NA; size: NA; V: TRBV7-2; J: TRBJ1-4; DNA: TGTGCCAGCAGCTTAGTCCCGGTGGAGGCTGGGGAAAAACTGTTTTTT; CDR3: CASSLVPVEAGEKLFF
D: TRBD1; size: NA; V: TRBV9; J: TRBJ1-5; DNA: TGTGCCAGCAGCCCAGGACAGGGGAGCAATCAGCCCCAGCATTTT; CDR3: CASSPGQGSNQPQHF
D: NA; size: NA; V: TRBV24-1; J: TRBJ1-2; DNA: TGTGCCATCGCTGGGGGGGCGAACTATGGCTACACCTTC; CDR3: CAIAGGANYGYTF
D: NA; size: NA; V: TRBV5-1; J: TRBJ2-7; DNA: TGCGCCAGCAGCTTACTAGGAATTGACGAGCAGTACTTC; CDR3: CASSLLGIDEQYF
D: NA; size: NA; V: TRBV5-1; J: TRBJ2-3; DNA: TGCGCCAGCAGCTTGTCTCCTGGCACAGATACGCAGTATTTT; CDR3: CASSLSPGTDTQYF
D: NA; size: NA; V: TRBV7-9; J: TRBJ1-4; DNA: TGTGCCAGCAGCTTAAGTAGAACGCTGACAACTAATGAAAAACTGTTTTTT; CDR3: CASSLSRTLTTNEKLFF
D: NA; size: NA; V: TRBV18; J: TRBJ1-5; DNA: TGTGCCAGCTCCCCGGAGGGTAGGGGTCAGCCCCAGCATTTT; CDR3: CASSPEGRGQPQHF
D: NA; size: NA; V: TRBV5-1; J: TRBJ2-7; DNA: TGCGCCAGCAGACAGGGTTTCCAATACTACTTC; CDR3: CASRQGFQYYF
D: NA; size: NA; V: TRBV7-9; J: TRBJ1-3; DNA: TGTGCCAGCAGCTTGAGCTCTGGAAACACCATATATTTT; CDR3: CASSLSSGNTIYF
D: NA; size: NA; V: TRBV9; J: TRBJ1-5; DNA: TGTGCCAGCAGCAACCGGGAAGAGCCCCAGCATTTT; CDR3: CASSNREEPQHF
D: TRBD2; size: NA; V: TRBV28; J: TRBJ2-3; DNA: TGTGCCAGCAGTTTTGGACTAGCGGGATTAGAAGATACGCAGTATTTT; CDR3: CASSFGLAGLEDTQYF
D: NA; size: NA; V: TRBV19; J: TRBJ1-2; DNA: TGTGCCAGTAGCCTCCCGGGTTCTCCTTCGAGGACCTTC; CDR3: CASSLPGSPSRTF
D: NA; size: NA; V: TRBV7-9; J: TRBJ2-7; DNA: TGTGCCAGCAGGGGCGACCGTGCCTCCTACGAGCAGTACTTC; CDR3: CASRGDRASYEQYF
D: NA; size: NA; V: TRBV15; J: TRBJ2-3; DNA: TGTGCCACCAGCTTCGACAGCCCCACCGATACGCAGTATTTT; CDR3: CATSFDSPTDTQYF
D: NA; size: once; V: TRBV3-1/TRBV3-2; J: TRBJ2-3; DNA: TGTGCCAGCAGCCCTAACCGAGACCACTACACAGATACGCAGTATTTT; CDR3: CASSPNRDHYTDTQYF
D: TRBD1; size: NA; V: TRBV27; J: TRBJ2-7; DNA: TGTGCCAGCAGTTTATCTTCGGGGGCGGTGCTTGAAGGACAGGGGGCCTACGAGCAGTACTTC; CDR3: CASSLSSGAVLEGQGAYEQYF
D: NA; size: NA; V: TRBV7-9; J: TRBJ2-2; DNA: TGTGCCAGCAGCTTAGGTGTCGTTAACACCGGGGAGCTGTTTTTT; CDR3: CASSLGVVNTGELFF
D: NA; size: few; V: TRBV14; J: TRBJ1-6; DNA: TGTGCCAGCAGGGACACGTTGAATTCACCCCTCCACTTT; CDR3: CASRDTLNSPLHF
D: TRBD2; size: NA; V: TRBV7-2; J: TRBJ2-2; DNA: TGTGCCAGCCTACAACAACCGGGACTAGCGGTTAACACCGGGGAGCTGTTTTTT; CDR3: CASLQQPGLAVNTGELFF
D: TRBD1; size: NA; V: TRBV29-1; J: TRBJ1-2; DNA: TGCAGCGTTCCGACAGGGCCCTATGGCTACACCTTC; CDR3: CSVPTGPYGYTF
D: TRBD2; size: few; V: TRBV5-5; J: TRBJ2-7; DNA: TGTGCCAGCAGCCTTCAGGGGACTAGCGTAGTCCCCTACGAGCAGTACTTC; CDR3: CASSLQGTSVVPYEQYF
D: NA; size: NA; V: TRBV6-5; J: TRBJ2-1; DNA: TGTGCCAGCAACGTTCCGGGCGGGGTCAATGAGCAGTTCTTC; CDR3: CASNVPGGVNEQFF
D: NA; size: NA; V: TRBV5-1; J: TRBJ1-4; DNA: TGCGCCAGCAGCTTGGGTGACAGCGATGAAAAACTGTTTTTT; CDR3: CASSLGDSDEKLFF
D: TRBD1; size: NA; V: TRBV5-6; J: TRBJ1-5; DNA: TGTGCCAGCAGCAGGGGACAGGGGGTAGGGCAGCCCCAGCATTTT; CDR3: CASSRGQGVGQPQHF
D: TRBD2; size: NA; V: TRBV7-3; J: TRBJ2-1; DNA: TGTGCCAGCAGCTTAAATCGGGGAGGGGCTATCAATGAGCAGTTCTTC; CDR3: CASSLNRGGAINEQFF
D: TRBD1; size: NA; V: TRBV28; J: TRBJ1-2; DNA: TGTGCCAGCAGCTCGGGACAGGGCATCTATGGCTACACCTTC; CDR3: CASSSGQGIYGYTF
D: NA; size: few; V: TRBV9; J: TRBJ2-5; DNA: TGTGCCAGCAGCGTACGGGGGAGGGAGACCCAGTACTTC; CDR3: CASSVRGRETQYF
D: TRBD2; size: NA; V: TRBV2; J: TRBJ2-1; DNA: TGTGCCACCCAGCGGGAGGGCCACGGTGAGCAGTTCTTC; CDR3: CATQREGHGEQFF
D: TRBD2; size: NA; V: TRBV6-5; J: TRBJ2-2; DNA: TGTGCCAGCAGGGTACTAGCGGGGGGGTCCGGGAAGCTGTTTTTT; CDR3: CASRVLAGGSGKLFF
D: TRBD1; size: few; V: TRBV4-3; J: TRBJ2-7; DNA: TGCGCCAGCAGCCAGGAGCGTACAGGGGGGCTAGGCGAGCAGTACTTC; CDR3: CASSQERTGGLGEQYF
D: TRBD2; size: NA; V: TRBV9; J: TRBJ2-1; DNA: TGTGCCAGCAGCGTAGCTGGGCGGGAGTTTGAGCAGTTCTTC; CDR3: CASSVAGREFEQFF
D: NA; size: NA; V: TRBV28; J: TRBJ2-7; DNA: TGTGCCAGCAGCCCCCCGGGATCCTCCTACGAGCAGTACTTC; CDR3: CASSPPGSSYEQYF
D: NA; size: NA; V: TRBV12-5; J: TRBJ2-7; DNA: TGTGCTAGTGGACGAGACGGGGGCGAGCAGTACTTC; CDR3: CASGRDGGEQYF
D: NA; size: NA; V: TRBV6-5; J: TRBJ2-3; DNA: TGTGCCAGCAGTTACCCAGGCTGCTTCACAGATACGCAGTATTTT; CDR3: CASSYPGCFTDTQYF
D: NA; size: NA; V: TRBV10-3; J: TRBJ2-1; DNA: TGTGCCATCAGCGATATTAGCAGCGGCAATGAGCAGTTCTTC; CDR3: CAISDISSGNEQFF
D: NA; size: once; V: TRBV19; J: TRBJ1-1; DNA: TGTGCCAGTAGTATAGGAGGAGGAATCGACACTGAAGCTTTCTTT; CDR3: CASSIGGGIDTEAFF
D: NA; size: NA; V: TRBV29-1; J: TRBJ2-5; DNA: TGCAGCGTGGCAGGGGCCTCGCTCCAAGAGACCCAGTACTTC; CDR3: CSVAGASLQETQYF
D: TRBD1; size: NA; V: TRBV29-1; J: TRBJ1-5; DNA: TGCAGCGTTGCTGACAGGGATAGCAATCAGCCCCAGCATTTT; CDR3: CSVADRDSNQPQHF
D: NA; size: NA; V: TRBV12-3/TRBV12-4; J: TRBJ1-2; DNA: TGTGCCAGCAGTTTGGCGGCTAACTATGGCTACACCTTC; CDR3: CASSLAANYGYTF
D: NA; size: NA; V: TRBV7-9; J: TRBJ2-1; DNA: TGTGCCAGCAGCTTAACGTATAGCCCGGCCTACAATGAGCAGTTCTTC; CDR3: CASSLTYSPAYNEQFF
D: TRBD1; size: NA; V: TRBV19; J: TRBJ1-4; DNA: TGTGCCAGTAGTCTCTTCGGGACAGGAGGTGAAAAACTGTTTTTT; CDR3: CASSLFGTGGEKLFF
D: TRBD1; size: NA; V: TRBV2; J: TRBJ1-6; DNA: TGTGCCAGCAGAACCGGGACAGGGATGTATAATTCACCCCTCCACTTT; CDR3: CASRTGTGMYNSPLHF
D: NA; size: once; V: TRBV11-1; J: TRBJ2-7; DNA: TGTGCCAGCAGTCGGGTTCTATACGAGCAGTACTTC; CDR3: CASSRVLYEQYF
D: NA; size: NA; V: TRBV12-1; J: TRBJ2-1; DNA: TGTGCCAGCAGCTTTCGGACTAGCGGGAGGGGAAATGAGCAGTTCTTC; CDR3: CASSFRTSGRGNEQFF